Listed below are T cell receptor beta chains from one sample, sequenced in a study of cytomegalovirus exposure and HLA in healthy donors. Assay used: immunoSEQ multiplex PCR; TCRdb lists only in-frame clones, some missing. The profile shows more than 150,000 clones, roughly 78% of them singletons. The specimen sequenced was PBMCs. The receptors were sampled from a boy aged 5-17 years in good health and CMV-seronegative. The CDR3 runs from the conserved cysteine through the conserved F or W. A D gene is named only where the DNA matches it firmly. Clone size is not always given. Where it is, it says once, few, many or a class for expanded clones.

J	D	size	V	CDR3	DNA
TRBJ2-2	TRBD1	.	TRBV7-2	CASSPERRWATGVFEELFF	TGTGCCAGCAGCCCAGAAAGAAGGTGGGCCACAGGGGTGTTTGAGGAGCTGTTTTTT
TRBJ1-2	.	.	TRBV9	CASSVAVTNYGYTF	TGTGCCAGCAGCGTAGCGGTCACTAACTATGGCTACACCTTC
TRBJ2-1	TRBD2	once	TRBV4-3	CASSQDWWEGYNEQFF	TGCGCCAGCAGCCAAGACTGGTGGGAGGGGTACAATGAGCAGTTCTTC
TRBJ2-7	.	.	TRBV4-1	CASSHESSYEQYF	TGCGCCAGCAGCCACGAGAGCTCCTACGAGCAGTACTTC
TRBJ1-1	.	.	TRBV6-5	CASSSRGGVSTEAFF	TGTGCCAGCAGTTCGCGGGGGGGGGTAAGCACTGAAGCTTTCTTT
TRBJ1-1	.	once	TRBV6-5	CASSYSMGGGNTEAFF	TGTGCCAGCAGTTACTCGATGGGAGGGGGGAACACTGAAGCTTTCTTT
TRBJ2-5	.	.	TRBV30	CAWSRRTAGLETQYF	TGTGCCTGGAGTCGTCGGACCGCGGGGCTGGAGACCCAGTACTTC
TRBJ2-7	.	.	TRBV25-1	CASSPVGGYEQYF	TGTGCCAGCAGTCCGGTCGGGGGCTACGAGCAGTACTTC
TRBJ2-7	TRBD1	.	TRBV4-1	CASSHPDRVYEQYF	TGCGCCAGCAGCCACCCTGACAGGGTCTACGAGCAGTACTTC
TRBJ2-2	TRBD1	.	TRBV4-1	CASSQSDRPNTGELFF	TGCGCCAGCAGCCAATCGGACAGGCCGAACACCGGGGAGCTGTTTTTT
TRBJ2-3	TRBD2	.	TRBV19	CASSMGLAGDTQYF	TGTGCCAGTAGTATGGGACTAGCGGGAGATACGCAGTATTTT
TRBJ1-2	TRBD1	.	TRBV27	CASSLEATGRYGYTF	TGTGCCAGCAGTTTAGAAGCGACAGGGCGCTATGGCTACACCTTC
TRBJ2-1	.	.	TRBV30	CAWSPGGGFYNEQFF	TGTGCCTGGAGTCCTGGTGGGGGCTTCTACAATGAGCAGTTCTTC
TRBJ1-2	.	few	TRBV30	CALLLLHRRTANYGYTF	TGTGCCTTACTCCTCTTACATCGACGGACAGCAAACTATGGCTACACCTTC
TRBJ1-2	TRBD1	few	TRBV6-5	CASSLVRGNYGYTF	TGTGCCAGCAGCCTAGTCAGGGGGAACTATGGCTACACCTTC
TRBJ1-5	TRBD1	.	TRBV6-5	CASSPGQLNQPQHF	TGTGCCAGCAGCCCGGGACAGCTAAATCAGCCCCAGCATTTT
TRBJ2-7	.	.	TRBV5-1	CASSYSSYEQYF	TGCGCCAGCAGCTATTCCTCTTACGAGCAGTACTTC
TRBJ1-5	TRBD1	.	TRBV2	CASLPGGGQPQHF	TGTGCCAGCCTCCCAGGGGGCGGCCAGCCCCAGCATTTT